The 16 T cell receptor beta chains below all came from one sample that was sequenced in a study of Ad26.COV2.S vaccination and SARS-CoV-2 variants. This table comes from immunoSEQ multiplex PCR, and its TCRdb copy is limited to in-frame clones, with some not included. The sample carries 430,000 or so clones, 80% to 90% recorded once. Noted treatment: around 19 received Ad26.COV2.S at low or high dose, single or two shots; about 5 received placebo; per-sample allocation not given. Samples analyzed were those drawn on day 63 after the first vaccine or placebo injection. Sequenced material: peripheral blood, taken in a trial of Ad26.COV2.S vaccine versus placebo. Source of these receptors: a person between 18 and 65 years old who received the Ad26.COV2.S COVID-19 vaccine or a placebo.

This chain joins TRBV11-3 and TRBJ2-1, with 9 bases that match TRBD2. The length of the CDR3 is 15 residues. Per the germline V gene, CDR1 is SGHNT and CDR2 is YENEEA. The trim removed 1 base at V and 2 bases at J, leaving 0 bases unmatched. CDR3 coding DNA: TGTGCCAGCAGCTTAGCTAGCGGGACCTACAATGAGCAGTTCTTC. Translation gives CASSLASGTYNEQFF.

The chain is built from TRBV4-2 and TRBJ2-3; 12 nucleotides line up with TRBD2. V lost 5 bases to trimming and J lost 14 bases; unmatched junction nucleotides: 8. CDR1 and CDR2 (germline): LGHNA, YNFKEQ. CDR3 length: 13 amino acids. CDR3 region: CASSTRLAGVMYF. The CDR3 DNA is TGTGCCAGCAGCACTCGACTAGCGGGAGTTATGTATTTT.

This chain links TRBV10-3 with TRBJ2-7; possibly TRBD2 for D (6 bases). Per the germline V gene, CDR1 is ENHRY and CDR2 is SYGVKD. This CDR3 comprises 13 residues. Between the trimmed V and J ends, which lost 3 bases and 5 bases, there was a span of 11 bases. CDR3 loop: CAISEIGGNEQYV. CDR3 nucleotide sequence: TGTGCCATCAGTGAAATCGGGGGTAACGAGCAGTACGTC.

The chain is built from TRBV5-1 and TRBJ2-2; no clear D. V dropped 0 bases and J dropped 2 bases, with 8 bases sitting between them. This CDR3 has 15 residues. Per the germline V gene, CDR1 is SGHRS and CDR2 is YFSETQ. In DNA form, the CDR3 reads TGCGCCAGCAGCTTGGCCAGTCCAAACACCGGGGAGCTGTTTTTT. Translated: CASSLASPNTGELFF.

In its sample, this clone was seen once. The CDR3 loop is CASSHHPGTGKNIQYF. The CDR3 DNA reads as TGTGCCAGCAGCCACCACCCCGGGACAGGGAAAAACATTCAGTACTTC. The gene calls are TRBV3-1 (or the pseudogene TRBV3-2) and TRBJ2-4; 9 nucleotides align to TRBD1. J lost 4 bases, V lost 3 bases, and 7 bases had no gene match. CDR1 is LGHDT and CDR2 is YNNKEL in the germline V gene (reference sequence). The CDR3 consists of 16 residues.

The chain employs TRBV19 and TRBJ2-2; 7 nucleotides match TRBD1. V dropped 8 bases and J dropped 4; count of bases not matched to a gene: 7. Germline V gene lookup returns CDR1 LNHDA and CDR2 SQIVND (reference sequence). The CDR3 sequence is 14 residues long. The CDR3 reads CASVDRAGTGELFF. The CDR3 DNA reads TGTGCCAGTGTTGACAGGGCGGGCACCGGGGAGCTGTTTTTT.

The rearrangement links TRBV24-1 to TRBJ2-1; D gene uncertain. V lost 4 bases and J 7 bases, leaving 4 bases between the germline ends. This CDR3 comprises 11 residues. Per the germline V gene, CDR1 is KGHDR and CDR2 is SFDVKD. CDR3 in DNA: TGTGCCACCAGTGACTCAAATGAGCAGTTCTTC. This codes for CATSDSNEQFF.

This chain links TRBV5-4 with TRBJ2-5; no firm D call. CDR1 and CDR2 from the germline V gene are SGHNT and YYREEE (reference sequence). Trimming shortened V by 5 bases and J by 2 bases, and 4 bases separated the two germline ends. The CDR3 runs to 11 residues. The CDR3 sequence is CASRGQETQYF. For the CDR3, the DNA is TGTGCCAGCAGGGGGCAAGAGACCCAGTACTTC.

Here the CDR3 reads CASSSGFRGNQPQHF. CDR3 DNA: TGTGCCAGCAGTTCCGGCTTTCGTGGCAATCAGCCCCAGCATTTT. The chain employs TRBV28 and TRBJ1-5; D not certain. This CDR3 spans 15 amino acids. V gave up 4 bases and J gave up 2 bases, with 12 bases separating them. Germline values: CDR1 MDHEN, CDR2 SYDVKM.

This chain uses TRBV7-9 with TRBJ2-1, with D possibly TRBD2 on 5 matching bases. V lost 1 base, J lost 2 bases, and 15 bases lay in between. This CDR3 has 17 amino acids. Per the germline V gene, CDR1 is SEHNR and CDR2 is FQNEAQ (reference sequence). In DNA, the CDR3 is TGTGCCAGCAGCTTAGGTCTCCTAGCTTTAACCTACAATGAGCAGTTCTTC. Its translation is CASSLGLLALTYNEQFF.

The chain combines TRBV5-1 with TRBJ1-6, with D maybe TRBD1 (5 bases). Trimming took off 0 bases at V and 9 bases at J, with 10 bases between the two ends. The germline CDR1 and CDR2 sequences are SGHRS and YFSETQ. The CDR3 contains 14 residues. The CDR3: CASSLVGVSSPLHF. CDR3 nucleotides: TGCGCCAGCAGCTTGGTGGGGGTCTCTTCACCCCTCCACTTT.

The CDR3 protein is CASSFGGGTTYEQYV. The CDR3, as DNA: TGTGCCAGCAGCTTCGGAGGGGGGACCACGTACGAGCAGTACGTC. The chain uses TRBV5-4 and TRBJ2-7, with D perhaps given as TRBD1 or TRBD2 (6 bases each). V dropped 2 bases and J dropped 4 bases, with 16 bases sitting between them. The CDR3 consists of 15 residues. Germline V gene sequence: CDR1 SGHNT, CDR2 YYREEE (reference sequence).

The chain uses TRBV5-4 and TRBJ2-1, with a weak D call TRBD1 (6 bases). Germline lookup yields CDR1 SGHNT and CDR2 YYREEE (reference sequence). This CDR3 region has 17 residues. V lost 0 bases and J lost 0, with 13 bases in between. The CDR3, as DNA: TGTGCCAGCAGCTTGGGGGGGCCGTACAGCTCCTACAATGAGCAGTTCTTC. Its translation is CASSLGGPYSSYNEQFF.

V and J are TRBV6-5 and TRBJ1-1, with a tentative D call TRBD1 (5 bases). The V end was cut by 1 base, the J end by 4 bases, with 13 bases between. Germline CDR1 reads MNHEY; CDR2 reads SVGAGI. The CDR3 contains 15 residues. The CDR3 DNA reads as TGTGCCAGCAGTTACTTGGGGTTCGGGGGCACTGAAGCTTTCTTT. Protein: CASSYLGFGGTEAFF.

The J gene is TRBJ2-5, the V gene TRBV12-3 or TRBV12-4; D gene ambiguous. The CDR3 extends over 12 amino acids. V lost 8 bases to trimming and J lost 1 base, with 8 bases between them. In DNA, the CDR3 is TGTGCCAGCGCTAAAGTCCAAGAGACCCAGTACTTC. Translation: CASAKVQETQYF.

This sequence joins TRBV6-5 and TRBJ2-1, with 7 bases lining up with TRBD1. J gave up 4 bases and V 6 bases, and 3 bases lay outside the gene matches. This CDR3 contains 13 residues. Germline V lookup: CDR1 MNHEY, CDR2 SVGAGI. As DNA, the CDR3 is TGTGCCAGCAGCCTACAGGGGTACAATGAGCAGTTCTTC. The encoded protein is CASSLQGYNEQFF.